Given below is one T cell receptor beta chain in context. It has no known antigen specificity. It has no much larger one-base neighbor in the sample; base qualities were not kept. The data stem from a study of blood T cells in healthy people across ages (dated by TCRdb to 2015 to 2017). As for the study more broadly: In model experiments, template switching captured roughly one uniquely barcoded TCR beta cDNA molecule for every two T cells. The donors were divided into four age groups: young (average about 16 years), middle-aged (under 40), aged (about 56) and long-lived (about 90). To avoid experimental bias, donors of different ages were randomly spread across the sequencing lanes. Age-related changes in TCR beta repertoire diversity were measured in the study by deep sequencing normalized with unique cDNA molecular identifiers. Using the same blood draw, the study looked at two additional independent replicas of 1 million unique cDNA reads for two donors, one aged 18 to 30 and the other aged 80 or older. Findings and caveats that apply to the study as a whole: As age increased, observed TCR beta diversity per million T cells dropped in a roughly linear way, and a significant reduction was already evident by age 40. Estimates of total diversity based on one million sequenced T cells were considered lower bounds and underestimates. Because donor CMV infection status was unknown, age-related changes in expanded clonotypes were potentially confounded. Compared with the aged group, the long-lived group had more naive CD4+ T cells, fewer expanded clones and increased TCR diversity, a pattern suggesting age selection. The percentage of naive T cells measured by flow cytometry correlated strongly with observed TCR beta diversity. Bulk unsorted PBMC profiling prevented conclusive comparison of naive and antigen-experienced compartments.

CDR1 and CDR2 are drawn from the germline V gene: SGDLS, YYNGEE. The CDR3 holds 16 amino acids from the cysteine to the phenylalanine. Of all the DNA, just the CDR3 is kept, 48 bases in frame from base 1. Trimming leaves V shorter by 0 bases and J shorter by 5 bases, with the junction holding 5 bases beyond the gene matches. Library preparation employed 5' RACE. This sample was sequenced with an Illumina HiSeq 2500. A second PCR of roughly 6 to 12 cycles was run with a J-beta primer mix and a sample-barcoded 5' primer. A template-switch 5' adaptor carrying 12 random nucleotides introduced a unique molecular identifier onto each TCR beta cDNA molecule. Each sample yielded at least 3 million CDR3-containing paired-end reads. All of the RNA was converted into first-strand cDNA using the Mint cDNA synthesis kit, with a TRBC-specific oligonucleotide serving as the primer. After uracil-DNA glycosylase treatment, a first 18-cycle PCR used universal primers M1SS and BC2_uni_R on all cDNA. The published analysis was carried out like this. Normalization of each sample was performed by random selection of 1 million high-quality reads, each carrying a distinct molecular identifier. Reads sharing molecular identifiers were discarded rather than binned into consensus sequences. CDR3 identification, clonotype clustering and error correction used MiTCR with a Q25 quality threshold and the strictest error-elimination algorithm. A nonparametric unseen species model using Euler transformation provided a lower-bound estimate of total TCR beta diversity. The raw public reads went through TCRdb reprocessing: fastp at Q25, MiXCR clone calling, in-frame beta chains kept. Every CDR3 protein is listed once, alongside the most common genes and DNA of its rows. These V and J calls originate from TCRdb's pipeline instead of the authors' own analysis. This sample gives about 1 million distinct CDR3 sequences in total; 45% of them show up just once. The ten biggest clones cover approximately 20% of the sample.

Donors were a few dozen systemically healthy Caucasian individuals from Russia aged roughly 6 to 90 years. Each donor gave about 9.8 milliliters of peripheral blood, drawn into EDTA-treated Vacutainer tubes. Ficoll-Paque density-gradient centrifugation was used to isolate PBMCs, with at least 7 million per sample. Total RNA, at least 6 micrograms per sample, was extracted from PBMCs with Trizol reagent. For every donor, an aliquot of PBMCs went through flow cytometry to measure the percentages of naive CD45RAhigh/CD27high T cells. The chain uses TRBV9 and TRBJ2-2, and TRBD1 aligns with 9 junction nucleotides. The source of this sequence is a woman in her fifties or sixties in good health. The sample consisted of blood. The CDR3 region has the sequence CASSVGTGGKTGELFF. The nucleotide sequence reads TGTGCCAGCAGCGTAGGTACAGGGGGCAAGACCGGGGAGCTGTTTTTT.